Below are 9 T cell receptor beta chains sequenced from a single sample in a study of early T cells in non-severe SARS-CoV-2 infection. TCRdb processed the 5' RACE reads anew with MiXCR; each CDR3 protein has one entry. In the table there are under 85,000 distinct CDR3 sequences, around 11% of which are singletons. The sample comprised whole blood. The receptors come from an adult who was a healthcare worker with PCR-confirmed SARS-CoV-2 infection or an uninfected control (not recorded which).

V is TRBV7-8 and J is TRBJ2-3; 12 bases agree with TRBD2. CDR3 length equals 15 residues. Germline CDR1 SGHVS, CDR2 FQNEAQ. V was clipped by 4 bases and J by 5 bases; unmatched bases: 4. In DNA, the CDR3 is TGTGCCAGCAGCTCTAGCGGGAGGGGTGAAGATACGCAGTATTTT. This encodes CASSSSGRGEDTQYF.

The table lists this clonotype with a few counts. V usage is TRBV7-2 and J usage is TRBJ2-7; a possible D gene is TRBD2 (5 bases). CDR1 and CDR2 (germline): SGHTA, FQGNSA. V lost 2 bases and J 3 bases, leaving 8 bases between the germline ends. The length of the CDR3 is 13 residues. Here the CDR3 DNA reads TGTGCCAGCAGCTTAAACGGAGGCTACGAGCAGTACTTC. Translating it yields CASSLNGGYEQYF.

The gene calls are TRBV12-3 or TRBV12-4 and TRBJ2-7; TRBD1 agrees at 7 bases. This CDR3 contains 14 residues. V trimming: 5 bases; J trimming: 7 bases; junction bases outside the gene matches: 11. The CDR3 is CASSAGTARREQYF. As DNA, the CDR3 is TGTGCCAGCAGTGCCGGGACAGCTAGGAGGGAGCAGTACTTC.

At least ten counts were recorded for this clonotype. The chain recombines TRBV5-4 with TRBJ1-2; D possibly corresponds to TRBD1 (6 bases). Trimming shortened V by 0 bases and J by 2 bases, and 8 bases separated the two germline ends. Germline values: CDR1 SGHNT, CDR2 YYREEE (reference sequence). The CDR3 loop spans 14 amino acids. This chain's CDR3 is CASSLGQANYGYTF. The CDR3 bases are TGTGCCAGCAGCTTGGGACAGGCGAACTATGGCTACACCTTC.

The chain links TRBV19 to TRBJ2-7, with 8 positions matching TRBD2. CDR3 length equals 15 residues. CDR1 is LNHDA, CDR2 SQIVND, per germline (reference sequence). V lost 3 bases, J lost 7 bases, and 11 bases stayed unmatched. CDR3 sequence (DNA): TGTGCCAGTAGTATTAAGCTAGCGGGCGTGGGGGAGCAGTACTTC. This translates into CASSIKLAGVGEQYF.

The chain employs TRBV9 and TRBJ2-7, with a weak D call TRBD1 (5 bases). The CDR3 spans 15 residues. Germline CDR1 SGDLS, CDR2 YYNGEE. Trimming shortened V by 0 bases and J by 0 bases, and 10 bases separated the two germline ends. CDR3 protein: CASSVGRTTSYEQYF. CDR3 sequence (DNA): TGTGCCAGCAGCGTAGGTAGGACAACCTCCTACGAGCAGTACTTC.

The rearrangement links TRBV12-3 or TRBV12-4 to TRBJ2-4, with D maybe TRBD2 (5 bases). V dropped 0 bases and J dropped 6 bases, with 9 bases sitting between them. This CDR3 region has 14 residues. For the CDR3, the DNA is TGTGCCAGCAGTTTAGCGGGAGATCGAAACATTCAGTACTTC. This codes for CASSLAGDRNIQYF.

This clonotype came up many times. CDR3 sequence (DNA): TGTGCCAGCAGCTTAGTGAGGGGTACGGCTGAAGCTTTCTTT. Translating it yields CASSLVRGTAEAFF. The chain links TRBV11-2 to TRBJ1-1; TRBD1 is a possible D gene (5 bases). This CDR3 contains 14 residues. Germline V gene sequence: CDR1 SGHAT, CDR2 FQNNGV. The V end lost 1 base, the J end lost 6 bases, and 12 bases lay between the germline ends.

This clonotype was seen ten or more times. J is TRBJ2-2 and V is TRBV5-1; the match to TRBD1 covers 10 bases. The germline gives CDR1 SGHRS, CDR2 YFSETQ. The J segment lost 6 bases and the V segment lost 6 bases, leaving 8 bases of the junction unmatched. The CDR3 length is 15 residues. The CDR3 DNA reads TGCGCCAGCACCCTTGGGACAGGGGCACCCGGGGAGCTGTTTTTT. Amino acid sequence: CASTLGTGAPGELFF.